This is a list of T cell receptor beta chains from one sample in a study of blood T cell repertoires in COVID-19. Assay: immunoSEQ multiplex PCR; the TCRdb copy retains only in-frame clones and omits some. This repertoire shows about 160,000 clones, roughly 84% found once; its top ten account for about 10%. The specimen sequenced was peripheral blood. The source is an elderly woman with active or convalescent COVID-19. Each CDR3 is given with its conserved first and last residue. A D gene is named only where the DNA matches it firmly. Some rows mark clone size as missing; the rest say once, few, many or name a class of expanded clone.

J	V	size	length	D	DNA	CDR3
TRBJ1-1	TRBV2	.	14	TRBD1	TGTGCCAGCAGCCCCTTGACAGGGCGAACTGAAGCTTTCTTT	CASSPLTGRTEAFF
TRBJ2-2	TRBV7-9	.	16	TRBD2	TGTGCCAGCAGCTTAATCGCGGGAGGGCCCACCGGGGAGCTGTTTTTT	CASSLIAGGPTGELFF
TRBJ2-5	TRBV28	.	11	.	TGTGGTATCCAGAACCGAGAGACCCAGTACTTC	CGIQNRETQYF
TRBJ2-6	TRBV6-6	.	16	.	TGTGCCGGCCAAGATCAAGTCGGGGCTGGGGCCAACGTCCTGACTTTC	CAGQDQVGAGANVLTF
TRBJ1-4	TRBV5-3	few	19	TRBD1	TGTGCCAGAAGCACGGACCGGGACAGGGGAATGTGGACTAATGAAAAACTGTTTTTT	CARSTDRDRGMWTNEKLFF
TRBJ2-2	TRBV6-5	medium-sized	13	.	TGTGCCAGCAGGCGGACTGGCGGCGGGGAGCTGTTTTTT	CASRRTGGGELFF
TRBJ2-1	TRBV7-3	.	18	TRBD2	TGTGCCAGCAGCTTGGGGAGACTAGCGGGAGGCTCCTACAATGAGCAGTTCTTC	CASSLGRLAGGSYNEQFF
TRBJ2-5	TRBV6-5	.	15	TRBD1	TGTGCCAGCAACCTAAGGACAGGGGAAGGGGAGACCCAGTACTTC	CASNLRTGEGETQYF
TRBJ1-5	TRBV24-1	.	12	.	TGTGCCACCAGTGCTCCGTTACAGCCCCAGCATTTT	CATSAPLQPQHF
TRBJ2-7	TRBV5-1	.	17	TRBD2	TGCGCCAGCAGCTTGGCGACAAACCGGGACTATCTTTACGAGCAGTACTTC	CASSLATNRDYLYEQYF
TRBJ1-6	TRBV9	.	22	.	TGTGCCAGCAGCGCCACCCCCAAAGGCTCAGGATACGCAAACCCCTATAATTCACCCCTCCACTTT	CASSATPKGSGYANPYNSPLHF
TRBJ1-5	TRBV2	many	14	.	TGTGCCAGCAGCGAGGTCTGGGGAGAGCAGCCCCAGCATTTT	CASSEVWGEQPQHF
TRBJ2-5	TRBV7-9	.	17	TRBD2	TGTGCCAGCAGCTTAGCGACGGCTAGCGGCAACCAAGAGACCCAGTACTTC	CASSLATASGNQETQYF